A single sample gave rise to the 22 T cell receptor beta chains below, sequenced in a study of blood T cell repertoires in COVID-19. TCRdb's copy holds only in-frame clones and misses some; the assay was immunoSEQ multiplex PCR. The table includes around 200,000 clones, around 85% detected once. Input material: peripheral blood. These receptors were obtained from a man between 65 and 85 years old with active or convalescent COVID-19.

The genes are TRBV29-1 and TRBJ2-1; D may be TRBD2 (6 bases). V was clipped by 6 bases and J by 5 bases, with 17 bases between them. Germline CDR1 and CDR2: SQVTM and ANQGSEA. There are 14 residues in the CDR3. The CDR3 sequence is CSVLPLAGNNEQFF. The CDR3 DNA sequence: TGCAGCGTCCTTCCCCTTGCGGGAAACAATGAGCAGTTCTTC.

The chain couples TRBV11-3 to TRBJ2-2; 7 bases are a match to TRBD1. The CDR3 is made up of 14 amino acids. Germline assignment: CDR1 SGHNT and CDR2 YENEEA. J was trimmed by 6 bases and V by 5 bases; bases with no gene match: 6. The chain's CDR3 is CASSHARGPGELFF. DNA of the CDR3: TGTGCCAGCAGCCACGCGAGGGGGCCCGGGGAGCTGTTTTTT.

V usage is TRBV19 and J usage is TRBJ1-2, with D uncertain. From germline, CDR1 is LNHDA and CDR2 SQIVND (reference sequence). Trimming shortened V by 5 bases and J by 2 bases, and 9 bases separated the two germline ends. The CDR3 consists of 13 residues. CDR3 region: CASSSGMNYGYTF. The CDR3 region has the DNA TGTGCCAGTAGTTCGGGGATGAACTATGGCTACACCTTC.

The genes are TRBV18 and TRBJ2-1; perhaps TRBD1 as D (5 bases). CDR3 length equals 15 residues. Trimming shortened V by 0 bases and J by 0 bases, and 6 bases separated the two germline ends. CDR1 and CDR2 from the germline V gene are KGHSH and LQKENI. The CDR3 DNA reads as TGTGCCAGCTCACCACCGACAGCCTCCTACAATGAGCAGTTCTTC. This gives the protein CASSPPTASYNEQFF.

This clone was observed a few times. The genes are TRBV5-5 and TRBJ1-4; 9 nucleotides align to TRBD1. The CDR3 has 14 amino acids. The germline V gene has CDR1 SGHKS and CDR2 YYEKEE (reference sequence). V shed 4 bases and J 7 bases; nucleotides not matched to a gene: 5. CDR3 nucleotide sequence: TGTGCCAGCAGCCCGGAGGGACAGGGTGAAAAACTGTTTTTT. Protein: CASSPEGQGEKLFF.

The chain joins TRBV11-3 to TRBJ1-3, with a possible D match to TRBD1 (5 bases). Germline V CDR1 and CDR2: SGHNT, YENEEA. CDR3 length equals 13 residues. V was shortened by 5 bases and J by 2 bases, with 7 bases between the two germline ends. In DNA, the CDR3 is TGTGCCAGCAGCCTGGACACTGGAAACACCATATATTTT. Translating gives CASSLDTGNTIYF.

The chain recombines TRBV11-2 with TRBJ2-1; the D gene is possibly TRBD2 (5 bases). Trimming took 1 base from V and 8 from J, leaving 15 bases between them. This CDR3 contains 15 residues. The germline gives CDR1 SGHAT, CDR2 FQNNGV. CDR3 residues: CASSLGLGSFHEQFF. The CDR3 DNA follows: TGTGCCAGCAGCTTAGGGCTAGGGAGCTTCCATGAGCAGTTCTTC.

J is TRBJ2-3 and V is TRBV4-3; 7 bases are shared with TRBD1. J was trimmed by 4 bases and V by 5 bases; bases with no gene match: 6. CDR1 and CDR2 (germline): LGHNA, YSLEER. The CDR3 is 14 amino acids. CDR3 protein: CASSATGWADTQYF. DNA for the CDR3: TGCGCCAGCAGCGCGACAGGGTGGGCAGATACGCAGTATTTT.

The chain joins TRBV4-1 to TRBJ1-2; unclear D gene. The CDR3 covers 15 residues. V lost 2 bases, J lost 4 bases, and 14 bases lay in between. Germline values: CDR1 MGHRA, CDR2 YSYEKL. The CDR3 DNA sequence: TGCGCCAGCAGCCAACCCGAATCTACCGTCTATGGCTACACCTTC. Its protein product is CASSQPESTVYGYTF.

V is TRBV10-1 and J is TRBJ1-1; TRBD1 is a possible D gene (5 bases). The CDR3 has 14 residues. Germline CDR1 and CDR2: WNHNN and SYGVQD (reference sequence). Trimming left V 2 bases short and J 5 bases short, with 12 bases between. The CDR3 reads CASSEHSRGTEAFF. CDR3 nucleotide sequence: TGCGCCAGCAGTGAGCACAGCCGGGGGACTGAAGCTTTCTTT.

The CDR3 sequence: CATSLAHADSPLHF. CDR3 DNA: TGTGCCACCAGCTTAGCTCATGCGGATTCACCCCTCCACTTT. V is TRBV15 and J is TRBJ1-6; no firm D call. The CDR3 runs 14 residues. Germline-derived CDR1 and CDR2 are LNHNV and YYDKDF (reference sequence). With 5 bases removed from V and 8 bases from J, the gap between germline ends came to 13 bases.

V usage is TRBV7-9 and J usage is TRBJ1-4; no reliable D call. Germline CDR1 and CDR2: SEHNR and FQNEAQ (reference sequence). Between the trimmed V and J ends, which lost 1 base and 8 bases, there was a span of 11 bases. The CDR3 has 14 amino acids. The CDR3 bases are TGTGCCAGCAGCTTAGGGCAGCAGAGGGAAAAACTGTTTTTT. This translates into CASSLGQQREKLFF. The entire variable domain, with the rest obtained from reference TRBV7-9 and TRBJ1-4, is as follows: DTGVSQNPRHKITKRGQNVTFRCDPISEHNRLYWYRQTLGQGPEFLTYFQNEAQLEKSRLLSDRFSAERPKGSFSTLEIQRTEQGDSAMYLCASSLGQQREKLFFGSGTQLSVL.

The rearrangement joins TRBV5-1 to TRBJ1-1; no clear D. Germline CDR1 is SGHRS and CDR2 is YFSETQ. This CDR3 region has 13 residues. V shed 4 bases and J shed 0 bases, with 7 bases lying between them. In nucleotides, the CDR3 is TGCGCCAGCAGCCCCGGGGTGAACACTGAAGCTTTCTTT. Translated, it gives CASSPGVNTEAFF.

The CDR3 reads CASSDKPGQGADYGYTF. CDR3 nucleotide sequence: TGTGCCAGCAGCGACAAACCGGGACAGGGGGCTGACTATGGCTACACCTTC. The V call is TRBV5-4, the J call TRBJ1-2; 12 nucleotides line up with TRBD1. Germline loops: CDR1 SGHNT, CDR2 YYREEE (reference sequence). There are 17 residues in the CDR3. V shed 4 bases, J shed 3 bases, and the junction held 10 bases outside the gene matches.

The table lists this clone with a count of one. This chain uses TRBV4-3 with TRBJ1-6; D possibly corresponds to TRBD1 (5 bases). This CDR3 spans 13 amino acids. Deletions cut 3 bases from V and 9 bases from J, with 9 bases between. CDR1 is LGHNA, CDR2 YSLEER, per germline. The CDR3 DNA reads as TGCGCCAGCAGCCACCGCGGGGGTTCACCCCTCCACTTT. Residues: CASSHRGGSPLHF.

The chain combines TRBV7-3 with TRBJ1-1; 7 bases line up with TRBD1. CDR1 and CDR2 (germline): SGHTA, FQGTGA. The CDR3 consists of 15 residues. V lost 0 bases and J lost 4; bases outside the gene matches: 5. The CDR3 loop reads CASSLTGTVSTEAFF. CDR3 nucleotides: TGTGCCAGCAGCTTAACGGGGACAGTCTCCACTGAAGCTTTCTTT.

The chain recombines TRBV7-6 with TRBJ1-2; D is perhaps TRBD1 (5 bases). V lost 4 bases to trimming and J lost 7 bases, with 7 bases between them. This CDR3 has 11 residues. Germline CDR1 and CDR2: SGHVS and FNYEAQ. The CDR3 bases are TGTGCCAGCAGCTATCAGGGTGGCTACACCTTC. The encoded protein is CASSYQGGYTF.

The chain has TRBV7-2 and TRBJ1-6, with D unclear. The CDR3 is made up of 14 amino acids. From germline, CDR1 is SGHTA and CDR2 FQGNSA. V dropped 2 bases and J dropped 7 bases, with 9 bases sitting between them. The CDR3 region has the DNA TGTGCCAGCAGCTTACGGCAGGAAAATTCACCCCTCCACTTT. Translated, it gives CASSLRQENSPLHF.

The rearrangement joins TRBV7-2 to TRBJ1-5; D remains ambiguous. The CDR3 totals 13 residues. V was trimmed by 3 bases and J by 5 bases, leaving 8 bases between them. Germline V lookup: CDR1 SGHTA, CDR2 FQGNSA. CDR3 protein: CASSFTRDQPQHF. CDR3 nucleotides: TGTGCCAGCAGCTTCACGAGGGATCAGCCCCAGCATTTT.

This chain joins TRBV5-1 and TRBJ1-2; 10 nucleotides line up with TRBD1. The CDR3 has 14 residues. From germline, CDR1 is SGHRS and CDR2 YFSETQ. The ends lost 3 bases at V and 2 bases at J; junction bases unmatched: 1. In DNA form, the CDR3 reads TGCGCCAGCAGCTGGGGACAGGGGAACTATGGCTACACCTTC. Translated, it gives CASSWGQGNYGYTF.

This clone has only one observation. The chain carries TRBV9 and TRBJ2-2; unclear D gene. The CDR3 sequence is 16 residues long. Germline CDR1 is SGDLS and CDR2 is YYNGEE. V gave up 6 bases and J gave up 0 bases, with 15 bases separating them. This chain's CDR3 is CASTRKWQTNTGELFF. CDR3 nucleotides: TGTGCCAGCACCCGTAAGTGGCAGACGAACACCGGGGAGCTGTTTTTT.

The J gene is TRBJ2-1, the V gene TRBV4-3; 14 bases are shared with TRBD2. This CDR3 is built from 17 residues. The V gene end was trimmed by 3 bases and the J gene end by 14 bases; junction bases not matched to a gene: 15. The germline gives CDR1 LGHNA, CDR2 YSLEER. CDR3 nucleotides: TGCGCCAGCAGCCAGACTCTGGGACTAGCGGGAGAACCTAGCGAGTTCTTC. It translates to CASSQTLGLAGEPSEFF.